This TCR beta chain comes out of a study of shared clonotypes between healthy human individuals. Across the study: The cohort comprised a couple of women and a few men. Their ages spanned 18 to 49 years.

General study results and limits: Researchers sampled blood only, noting tissue repertoires likely differ. Among donors, the sharing of clonotypes was expected to be influenced by sequencing depth. Between several donors, naive CD4 clonotypes were shared at a level of about 5.3%.

Turning to this clone: The antigen remains unidentified.

Germline assignment: CDR1 MDHEN and CDR2 SYDVKM. The V gene end was trimmed by 5 bases and the J gene end by 9 bases; junction bases not matched to a gene: 6. This CDR3 comprises 14 residues. Naivety among CD8 cells was defined by CD45RO negativity and positive CCR7 selection, thereby excluding terminally differentiated effector memory CD45RA+ cells. Only in-frame clones appear in the TCRdb table, and some are missing; sequencing was by immunoSEQ multiplex PCR. The data hold 650,000 to 800,000 clones, with around 92% observed a single time. What was sequenced was naive CD8+ T cells sorted from blood. The V and J genes are TRBV28 and TRBJ2-1, with 11 bases lining up with TRBD2. The receptor was isolated from a man aged 25-40 years in good health. The DNA of the CDR3 is TGTGCCAGCAGTCCCCGACTAGCGGGACTTGAGCAGTTCTTC. This sequence encodes CASSPRLAGLEQFF.